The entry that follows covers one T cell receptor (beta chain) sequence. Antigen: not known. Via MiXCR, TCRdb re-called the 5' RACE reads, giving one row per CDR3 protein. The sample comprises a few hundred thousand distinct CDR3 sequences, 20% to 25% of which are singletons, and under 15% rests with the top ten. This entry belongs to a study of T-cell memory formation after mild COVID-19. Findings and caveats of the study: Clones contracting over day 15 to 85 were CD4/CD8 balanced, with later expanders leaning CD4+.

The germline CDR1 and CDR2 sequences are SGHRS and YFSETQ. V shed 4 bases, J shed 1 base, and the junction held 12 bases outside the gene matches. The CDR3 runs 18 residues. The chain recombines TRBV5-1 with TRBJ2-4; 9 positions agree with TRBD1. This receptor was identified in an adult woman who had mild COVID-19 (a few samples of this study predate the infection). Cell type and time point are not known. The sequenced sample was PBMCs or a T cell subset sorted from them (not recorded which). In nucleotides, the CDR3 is TGCGCCAGCAGCCTCGGACAGTGGGGACAGGGCGCCAAAAACATTCAGTACTTC. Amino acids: CASSLGQWGQGAKNIQYF. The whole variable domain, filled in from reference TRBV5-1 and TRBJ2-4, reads KAGVTQTPRYLIKTRGQQVTLSCSPISGHRSVSWYQQTPGQGLQFLFEYFSETQRNKGNFPGRFSGRQFSNSRSEMNVSTLELGDSALYLCASSLGQWGQGAKNIQYFGAGTRLSVL.